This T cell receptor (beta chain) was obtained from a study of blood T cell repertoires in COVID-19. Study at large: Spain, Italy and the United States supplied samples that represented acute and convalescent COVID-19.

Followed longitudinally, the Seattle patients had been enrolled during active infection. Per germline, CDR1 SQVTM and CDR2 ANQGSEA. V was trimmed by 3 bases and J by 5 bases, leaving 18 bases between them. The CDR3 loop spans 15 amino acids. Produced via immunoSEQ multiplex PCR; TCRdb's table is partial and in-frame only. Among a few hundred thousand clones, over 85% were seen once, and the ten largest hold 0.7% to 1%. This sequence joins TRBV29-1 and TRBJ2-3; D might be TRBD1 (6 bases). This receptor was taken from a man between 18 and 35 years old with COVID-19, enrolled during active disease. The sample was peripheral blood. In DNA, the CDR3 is TGCAGCGTTGAGCCCTTTGACAGGCTGGGAGATACGCAGTATTTT. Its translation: CSVEPFDRLGDTQYF.